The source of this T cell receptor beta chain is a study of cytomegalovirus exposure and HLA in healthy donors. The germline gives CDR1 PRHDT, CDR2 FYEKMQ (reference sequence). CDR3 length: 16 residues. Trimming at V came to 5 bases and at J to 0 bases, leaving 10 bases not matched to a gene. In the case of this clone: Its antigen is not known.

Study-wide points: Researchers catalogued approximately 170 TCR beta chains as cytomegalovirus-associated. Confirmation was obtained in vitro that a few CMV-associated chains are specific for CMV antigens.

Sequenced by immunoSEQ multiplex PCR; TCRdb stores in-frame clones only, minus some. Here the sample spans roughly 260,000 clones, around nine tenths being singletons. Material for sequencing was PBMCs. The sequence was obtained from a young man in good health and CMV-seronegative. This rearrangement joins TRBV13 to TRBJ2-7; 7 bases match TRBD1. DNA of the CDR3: TGTGCCAGCAGCGGAAGGGACAGCGTCGGCTCCTACGAGCAGTACTTC. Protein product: CASSGRDSVGSYEQYF.